This T cell receptor (beta chain) originates from a study of technical replicates of blood from a few donors. The data were produced by immunoSEQ multiplex PCR, yet TCRdb's version contains in-frame clones alone and is incomplete. The sample holds roughly 65,000 clones, approximately 83% seen once. The specimen sequenced was PBMCs. This sequence originates from a human donor in good health. Some clones in this sample may be carry-over from other donors' samples.

In nucleotides, the CDR3 is TGTGCCAGCAGCTTGGGGACTAGCGAAAAACGATACTTC. Protein sequence: CASSLGTSEKRYF. The chain uses TRBV5-4 and TRBJ2-7, with TRBD2 identical over 9 bases. The CDR3 length is 13 residues. V gave up 0 bases and J gave up 13 bases; unmatched junction bases: 8. Germline V gene lookup returns CDR1 SGHNT and CDR2 YYREEE (reference sequence). Full variable domain (missing parts from reference TRBV5-4 and TRBJ2-7): ETGVTQSPTHLIKTRGQQVTLRCSSQSGHNTVSWYQQALGQGPQFIFQYYREEENGRGNFPPRFSGLQFPNYSSELNVNALELDDSALYLCASSLGTSEKRYFGPGTRLTVT.